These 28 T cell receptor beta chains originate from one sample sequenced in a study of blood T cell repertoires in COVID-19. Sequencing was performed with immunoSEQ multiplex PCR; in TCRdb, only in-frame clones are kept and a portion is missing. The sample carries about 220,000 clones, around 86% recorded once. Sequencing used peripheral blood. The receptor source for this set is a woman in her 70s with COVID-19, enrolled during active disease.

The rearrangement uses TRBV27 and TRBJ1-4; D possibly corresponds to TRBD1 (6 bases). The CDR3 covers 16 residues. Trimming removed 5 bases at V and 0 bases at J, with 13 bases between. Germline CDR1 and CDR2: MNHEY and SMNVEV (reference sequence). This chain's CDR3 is CASSPTGLPTNEKLFF. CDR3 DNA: TGTGCCAGCAGTCCGACAGGATTACCAACTAATGAAAAACTGTTTTTT.

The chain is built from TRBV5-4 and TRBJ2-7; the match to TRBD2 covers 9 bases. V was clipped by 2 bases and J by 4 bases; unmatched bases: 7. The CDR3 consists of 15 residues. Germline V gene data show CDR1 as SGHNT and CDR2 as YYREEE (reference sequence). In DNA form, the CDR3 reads TGTGCCAGCAGCTTTCAAGCGGGAGGAAAATACGAGCAGTACTTC. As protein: CASSFQAGGKYEQYF.

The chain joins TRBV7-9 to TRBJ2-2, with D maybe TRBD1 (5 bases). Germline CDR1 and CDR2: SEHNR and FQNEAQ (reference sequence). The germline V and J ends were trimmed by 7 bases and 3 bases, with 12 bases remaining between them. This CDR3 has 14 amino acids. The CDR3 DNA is TGTGCCAGCATTCAGGGTTCTTACACCGGGGAGCTGTTTTTT. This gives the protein CASIQGSYTGELFF.

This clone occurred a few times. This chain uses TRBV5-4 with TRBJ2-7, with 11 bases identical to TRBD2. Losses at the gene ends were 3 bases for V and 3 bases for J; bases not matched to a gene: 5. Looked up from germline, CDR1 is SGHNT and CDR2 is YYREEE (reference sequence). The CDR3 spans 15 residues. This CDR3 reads CASSWAGTSGYEQYF. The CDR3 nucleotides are TGTGCCAGCAGCTGGGCCGGGACTAGCGGCTACGAGCAGTACTTC.

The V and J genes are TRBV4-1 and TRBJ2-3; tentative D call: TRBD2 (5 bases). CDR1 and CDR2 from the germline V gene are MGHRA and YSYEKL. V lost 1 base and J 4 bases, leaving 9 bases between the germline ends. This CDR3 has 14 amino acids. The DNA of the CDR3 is TGCGCCAGCAGCCAAGGGGGAGCCCCAGATACGCAGTATTTT. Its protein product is CASSQGGAPDTQYF.

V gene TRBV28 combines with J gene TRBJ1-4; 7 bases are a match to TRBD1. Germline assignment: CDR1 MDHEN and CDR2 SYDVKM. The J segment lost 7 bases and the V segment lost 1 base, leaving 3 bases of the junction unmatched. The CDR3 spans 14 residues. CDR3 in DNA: TGTGCCAGCAGTTTATCAGGGGGAGGTGAAAAACTGTTTTTT. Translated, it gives CASSLSGGGEKLFF.

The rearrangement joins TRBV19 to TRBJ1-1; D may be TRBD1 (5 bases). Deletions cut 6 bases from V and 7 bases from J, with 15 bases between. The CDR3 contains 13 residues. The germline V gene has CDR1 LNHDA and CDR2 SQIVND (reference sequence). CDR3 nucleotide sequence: TGTGCCAGTAGCGTCAGGGAATCGGGTGAAGCTTTCTTT. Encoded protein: CASSVRESGEAFF.

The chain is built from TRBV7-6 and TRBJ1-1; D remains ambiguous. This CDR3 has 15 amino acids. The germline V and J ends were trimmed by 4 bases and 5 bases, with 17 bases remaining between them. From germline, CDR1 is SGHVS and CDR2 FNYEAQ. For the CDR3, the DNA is TGTGCCAGCAGCTCAGGTGATGGTGGCTTGACTGAAGCTTTCTTT. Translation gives CASSSGDGGLTEAFF.

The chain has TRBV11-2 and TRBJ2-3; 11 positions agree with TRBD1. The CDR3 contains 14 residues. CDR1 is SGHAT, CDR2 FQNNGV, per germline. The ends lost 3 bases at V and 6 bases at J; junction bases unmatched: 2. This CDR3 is CASSLGQGVDTQYF. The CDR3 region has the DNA TGTGCCAGCAGCTTGGGACAGGGGGTTGATACGCAGTATTTT.

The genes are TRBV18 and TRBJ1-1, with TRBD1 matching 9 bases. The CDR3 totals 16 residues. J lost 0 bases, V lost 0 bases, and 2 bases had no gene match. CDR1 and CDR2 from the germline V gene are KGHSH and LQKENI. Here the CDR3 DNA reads TGTGCCAGCTCACCACCGGGACAGGGCTTGAACACTGAAGCTTTCTTT. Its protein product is CASSPPGQGLNTEAFF.

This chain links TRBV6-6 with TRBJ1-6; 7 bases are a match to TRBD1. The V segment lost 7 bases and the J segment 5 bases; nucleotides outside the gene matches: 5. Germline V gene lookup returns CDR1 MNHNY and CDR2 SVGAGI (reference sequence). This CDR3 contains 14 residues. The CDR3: CASTFGTDNSPLHF. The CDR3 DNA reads TGTGCCAGCACCTTCGGGACAGATAATTCACCCCTCCACTTT.

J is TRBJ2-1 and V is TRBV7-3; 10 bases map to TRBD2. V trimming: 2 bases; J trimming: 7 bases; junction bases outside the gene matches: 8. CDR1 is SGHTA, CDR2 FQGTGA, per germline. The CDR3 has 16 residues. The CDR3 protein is CASSLGLAGVRNEQFF. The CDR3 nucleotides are TGTGCCAGCAGCTTAGGCCTAGCGGGAGTTCGGAATGAGCAGTTCTTC.

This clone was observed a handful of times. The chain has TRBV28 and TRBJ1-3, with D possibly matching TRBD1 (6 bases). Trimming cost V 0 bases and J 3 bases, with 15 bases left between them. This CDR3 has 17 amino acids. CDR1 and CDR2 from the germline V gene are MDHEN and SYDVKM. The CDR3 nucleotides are TGTGCCAGCAGTTTATGGGGCCAGGGGTCGGGTGGAAACACCATATATTTT. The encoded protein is CASSLWGQGSGGNTIYF.

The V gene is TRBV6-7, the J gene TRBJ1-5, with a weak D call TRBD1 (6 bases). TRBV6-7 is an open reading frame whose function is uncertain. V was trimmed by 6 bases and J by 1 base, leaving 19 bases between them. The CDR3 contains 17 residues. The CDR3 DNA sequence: TGTGCCAGCAGCGGCGGGGGCGGTATTGTAAGCAATCAGCCCCAGCATTTT. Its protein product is CASSGGGGIVSNQPQHF.

The CDR3 reads CASRQQYEQYF. The CDR3 coding sequence is TGTGCCAGCAGACAACAATACGAGCAGTACTTC. The chain joins TRBV6-5 to TRBJ2-7; no clear D gene. The CDR3 runs to 11 residues. Between the trimmed V and J ends, which lost 6 bases and 4 bases, there was a span of 7 bases. Germline values: CDR1 MNHEY, CDR2 SVGAGI.

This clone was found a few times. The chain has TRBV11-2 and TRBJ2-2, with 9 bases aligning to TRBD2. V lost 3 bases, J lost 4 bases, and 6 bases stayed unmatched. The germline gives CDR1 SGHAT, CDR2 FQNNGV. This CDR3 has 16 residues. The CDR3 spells CASSFTGGRVTGELFF. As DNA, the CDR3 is TGTGCCAGCAGCTTTACTGGCGGGAGGGTCACCGGGGAGCTGTTTTTT.

CDR3 residues: CASRGTDLPREKLFF. DNA of the CDR3: TGTGCCAGCAGGGGGACAGATCTCCCCAGGGAAAAACTGTTTTTT. The rearrangement joins TRBV2 to TRBJ1-4; 7 bases fit TRBD1. V shed 6 bases, J shed 8 bases, and the junction held 12 bases outside the gene matches. The CDR3 consists of 15 residues. Germline CDR1 SNHLY, CDR2 FYNNEI.

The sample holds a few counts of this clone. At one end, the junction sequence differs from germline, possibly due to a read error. DNA for the CDR3: TGTGCCAGCTCACCGCCCCAGGGGAACGCTGAAGCTTTCTTT. This translates into CASSPPQGNAEAFF. J is TRBJ1-1 and V is TRBV18; weak D call: TRBD1 (6 bases). The V gene's germline CDR1 is KGHSH and CDR2 LQKENI. The CDR3 is 14 residues long.

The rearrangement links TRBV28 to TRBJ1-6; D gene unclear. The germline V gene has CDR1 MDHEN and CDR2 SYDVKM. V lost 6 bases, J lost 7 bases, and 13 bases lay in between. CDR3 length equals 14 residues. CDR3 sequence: CASRGSRENSPLHF. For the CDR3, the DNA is TGTGCCAGCAGGGGGTCGAGGGAGAATTCACCCCTCCACTTT. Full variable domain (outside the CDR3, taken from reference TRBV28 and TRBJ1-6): DVKVTQSSRYLVKRTGEKVFLECVQDMDHENMFWYRQDPGLGLRLIYFSYDVKMKEKGDIPEGYSVSREKKERFSLILESASTNQTSMYLCASRGSRENSPLHFGNGTRLTVT.

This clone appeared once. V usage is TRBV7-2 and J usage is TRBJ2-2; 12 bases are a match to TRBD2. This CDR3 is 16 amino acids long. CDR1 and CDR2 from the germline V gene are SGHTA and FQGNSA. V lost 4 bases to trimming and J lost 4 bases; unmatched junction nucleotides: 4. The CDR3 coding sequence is TGTGCCAGCAGCTCCGGACTAGCGGGGTTCACCGGGGAGCTGTTTTTT. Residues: CASSSGLAGFTGELFF.

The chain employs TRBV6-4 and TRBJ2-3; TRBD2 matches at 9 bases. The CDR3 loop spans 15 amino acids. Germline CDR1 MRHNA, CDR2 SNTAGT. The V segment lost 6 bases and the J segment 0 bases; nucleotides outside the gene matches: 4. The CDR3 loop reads CASRTTSGSTDTQYF. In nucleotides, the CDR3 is TGTGCCAGCAGGACTACTAGCGGGAGCACAGATACGCAGTATTTT.

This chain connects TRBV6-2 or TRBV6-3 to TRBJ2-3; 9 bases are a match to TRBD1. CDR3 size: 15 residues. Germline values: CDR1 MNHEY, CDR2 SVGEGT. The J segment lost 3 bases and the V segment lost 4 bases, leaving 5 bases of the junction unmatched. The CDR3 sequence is CASSSRDRATDTQYF. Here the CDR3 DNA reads TGTGCCAGCAGTTCCCGGGACAGGGCAACAGATACGCAGTATTTT.

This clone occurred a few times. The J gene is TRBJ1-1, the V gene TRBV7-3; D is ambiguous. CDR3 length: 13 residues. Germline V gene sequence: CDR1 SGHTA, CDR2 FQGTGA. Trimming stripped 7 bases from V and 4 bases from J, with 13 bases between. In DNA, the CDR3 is TGTGCCAGCACCTTTACGACGGGCACTGAAGCTTTCTTT. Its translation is CASTFTTGTEAFF.

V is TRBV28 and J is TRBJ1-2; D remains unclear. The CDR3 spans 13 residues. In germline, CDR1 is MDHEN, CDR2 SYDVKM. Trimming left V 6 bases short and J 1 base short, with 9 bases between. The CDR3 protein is CASSRSLNYGYTF. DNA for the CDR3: TGTGCCAGCAGCCGGAGTCTTAACTATGGCTACACCTTC.

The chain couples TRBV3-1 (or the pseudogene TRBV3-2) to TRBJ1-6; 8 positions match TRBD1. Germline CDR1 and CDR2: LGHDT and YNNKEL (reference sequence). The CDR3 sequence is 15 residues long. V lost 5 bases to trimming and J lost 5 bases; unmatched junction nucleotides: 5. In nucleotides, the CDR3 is TGTGCCAGCAGCTCCGGGACAGGCGATAATTCACCCCTCCACTTT. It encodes CASSSGTGDNSPLHF.

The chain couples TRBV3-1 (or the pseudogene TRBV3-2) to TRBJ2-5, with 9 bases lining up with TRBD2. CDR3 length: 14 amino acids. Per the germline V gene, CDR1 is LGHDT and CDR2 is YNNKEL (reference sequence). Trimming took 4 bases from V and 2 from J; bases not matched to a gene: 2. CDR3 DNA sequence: TGTGCCAGCAGCCTCCTAGCGGGGCAAGAGACCCAGTACTTC. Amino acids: CASSLLAGQETQYF.

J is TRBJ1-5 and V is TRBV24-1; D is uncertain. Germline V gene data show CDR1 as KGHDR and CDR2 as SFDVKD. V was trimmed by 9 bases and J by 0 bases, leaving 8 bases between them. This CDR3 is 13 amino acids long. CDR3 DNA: TGTGCCACCGGCGGGGATAGCAATCAGCCCCAGCATTTT. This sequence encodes CATGGDSNQPQHF.

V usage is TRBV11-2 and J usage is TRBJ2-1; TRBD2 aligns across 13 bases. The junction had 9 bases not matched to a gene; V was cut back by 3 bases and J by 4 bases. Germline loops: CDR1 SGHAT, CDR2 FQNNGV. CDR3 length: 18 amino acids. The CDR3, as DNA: TGTGCCAGCAGCTTGATCGCTACTAGCGGGAGGGGGTACAATGAGCAGTTCTTC. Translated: CASSLIATSGRGYNEQFF.